Listed below are T cell receptor beta chains from one sample, sequenced in a study of control samples from healthy donors and cancer patients. TCRdb keeps only in-frame clones here, not all; method: immunoSEQ multiplex PCR. The sample contains about 29,000 clones, about 85% of which appear only once. The material sequenced was formalin-fixed, paraffin-embedded tissue. The receptor set was obtained from a female donor with melanoma. CDR3s include the opening cysteine and the closing phenylalanine or tryptophan. The order of the fields is J gene, V gene, CDR3 protein.

J gene: TRBJ1-1
V gene: TRBV19
CDR3 protein: CASSMDGARTEAFF

J gene: TRBJ2-1
V gene: TRBV30
CDR3 protein: CAWSEVAGGEQFF

J gene: TRBJ2-1
V gene: TRBV19
CDR3 protein: CASIKGNEQFF

J gene: TRBJ1-2
V gene: TRBV30
CDR3 protein: CAWSAQGGGYTF

J gene: TRBJ2-7
V gene: TRBV5-1
CDR3 protein: CASSGLRETSEQYF

J gene: TRBJ1-5
V gene: TRBV2
CDR3 protein: CASSERTGVQPQHF

J gene: TRBJ1-2
V gene: TRBV10-3
CDR3 protein: CAISGQSSYGYTF

J gene: TRBJ2-1
V gene: TRBV3-1/TRBV3-2
CDR3 protein: CASSQGAVGGRNEQFF

J gene: TRBJ2-3
V gene: TRBV3-1/TRBV3-2
CDR3 protein: CASSQWVARSPDTQYF

J gene: TRBJ1-5
V gene: TRBV28
CDR3 protein: CASRQGLNQPQHF

J gene: TRBJ1-1
V gene: TRBV6-5
CDR3 protein: CASSFRGGNTEAFF

J gene: TRBJ2-3
V gene: TRBV6-5
CDR3 protein: CASSYDVGGADTQYF

J gene: TRBJ1-1
V gene: TRBV15
CDR3 protein: CATSRDKSRANTEAFF

J gene: TRBJ2-5
V gene: TRBV18
CDR3 protein: CASSPPSRQETQYF

J gene: TRBJ1-2
V gene: TRBV7-9
CDR3 protein: CASSPAGPTNYGYTF

J gene: TRBJ1-2
V gene: TRBV30
CDR3 protein: CAWSVSRGRYTF

J gene: TRBJ2-7
V gene: TRBV7-2
CDR3 protein: CASSWRAGSYEQYF

J gene: TRBJ2-1
V gene: TRBV7-3
CDR3 protein: CASSLMSLLAGGPSFWDEQFF

J gene: TRBJ1-5
V gene: TRBV10-3
CDR3 protein: CAISEGTGVYQPQHF

J gene: TRBJ2-7
V gene: TRBV28
CDR3 protein: CASAPGTGGFYEQYF

J gene: TRBJ1-1
V gene: TRBV19
CDR3 protein: CASSQGRLMNTEAFF

J gene: TRBJ2-7
V gene: TRBV12-3/TRBV12-4
CDR3 protein: CASSQDRGYEQYF

J gene: TRBJ2-3
V gene: TRBV5-1
CDR3 protein: CASSFGSSTDTQYF

J gene: TRBJ1-1
V gene: TRBV10-3
CDR3 protein: CAISTGTENTEAFF

J gene: TRBJ1-2
V gene: TRBV13
CDR3 protein: CASSPGSSRGYGYTF

J gene: TRBJ1-2
V gene: TRBV7-2
CDR3 protein: CASSFAGPNYGYTF

J gene: TRBJ1-6
V gene: TRBV11-2
CDR3 protein: CASSQNSPLHF